The 19 T cell receptor beta chains in this list originate from one sample, sequenced in a study of cytomegalovirus exposure and HLA in healthy donors. Data came from immunoSEQ multiplex PCR; TCRdb stores just in-frame clones and leaves some out. The sample records more than 45,000 clones, roughly 89% being singletons. Sequencing input: PBMCs. The receptors were gathered from a woman aged 18-29 years in good health and CMV-seronegative.

This clone is a singleton in its sample. The V and J genes are TRBV29-1 and TRBJ1-5; the D gene is possibly TRBD1 (6 bases). V was trimmed by 4 bases and J by 0 bases, leaving 7 bases between them. In germline, CDR1 is SQVTM, CDR2 ANQGSEA. The CDR3 is 13 amino acids. The CDR3 sequence: CSVGDNSNQPQHF. The CDR3 nucleotides are TGCAGCGTTGGGGACAATAGCAATCAGCCCCAGCATTTT.

This clone came up a few times. The rearrangement uses TRBV5-6 and TRBJ2-7; 7 nucleotides align to TRBD1. CDR3 length: 15 residues. Germline V lookup: CDR1 SGHDT, CDR2 YYEEEE. V trimming: 2 bases; J trimming: 2 bases; junction bases outside the gene matches: 7. The CDR3 region is CASSFIDRAAYEQYF. CDR3 in DNA: TGTGCCAGCAGCTTTATCGACAGGGCGGCCTACGAGCAGTACTTC.

This clone came up a few times. J is TRBJ1-2 and V is TRBV19, with D possibly being TRBD1 (5 bases). Germline V gene data show CDR1 as LNHDA and CDR2 as SQIVND (reference sequence). The CDR3 has 16 residues. The V and J ends lost 6 bases and 5 bases respectively, with 22 bases between them. The CDR3 DNA sequence: TGTGCCAGTAGCAAGACGACAGCCCGACTTCTATATGGCTACACCTTC. It encodes CASSKTTARLLYGYTF.

This chain joins TRBV5-4 and TRBJ2-5; D is ambiguous. V lost 1 base and J lost 1, with 5 bases in between. The germline V gene encodes CDR1 SGHNT and CDR2 YYREEE (reference sequence). The CDR3 is 13 amino acids. As DNA, the CDR3 is TGTGCCAGCAGCTTGTACAGCCAAGAGACCCAGTACTTC. Its translation is CASSLYSQETQYF.

The rearrangement uses TRBV5-1 and TRBJ2-1, with D tentatively TRBD1 (6 bases). Germline-derived CDR1 and CDR2 are SGHRS and YFSETQ. This CDR3 has 14 residues. V lost 0 bases to trimming and J lost 9 bases, with 13 bases between them. The CDR3 bases are TGCGCCAGCAGCTTGGGGACAGTGGGTGGTGAGCAGTTCTTC. Its translation is CASSLGTVGGEQFF.

The chain uses TRBV2 and TRBJ2-2; 14 bases fit TRBD2. CDR3 length: 18 amino acids. Germline CDR1 SNHLY, CDR2 FYNNEI. Unmatched junction bases numbered 14, after V lost 8 bases and J lost 6 bases. CDR3 loop: CASESGLAGGKLAGELFF. The CDR3 nucleotides read TGTGCCAGCGAGTCCGGACTAGCGGGGGGAAAATTAGCCGGGGAGCTGTTTTTT. Looking up the rest from reference TRBV2 and TRBJ2-2 gives the full variable domain: EPEVTQTPSHQVTQMGQEVILRCVPISNHLYFYWYRQILGQKVEFLVSFYNNEISEKSEIFDDQFSVERPDGSNFTLKIRSTKLEDSAMYFCASESGLAGGKLAGELFFGEGSRLTVL.

V and J are TRBV9 and TRBJ2-6; TRBD1 matches 7 bases. CDR3 length equals 18 residues. Germline CDR1 is SGDLS and CDR2 is YYNGEE. Losses at the gene ends were 4 bases for V and 0 bases for J; bases not matched to a gene: 10. CDR3 loop: CASSFSTGQHSGANVLTF. The CDR3 DNA is TGTGCCAGCAGCTTCTCGACAGGGCAACACTCTGGGGCCAACGTCCTGACTTTC.

The rearrangement uses TRBV5-1 and TRBJ2-7, with a weak D call TRBD2 (7 bases). The CDR3 is 14 residues long. Germline loops: CDR1 SGHRS, CDR2 YFSETQ. Trimming left V 7 bases short and J 2 bases short, with 16 bases between. The CDR3, as DNA: TGCGCCAGCGGGCCTGGGGGGGGCCCCTACGAGCAGTACTTC. It specifies CASGPGGGPYEQYF.

The V call is TRBV19, the J call TRBJ2-1, with a tentative D call TRBD1 (6 bases). V dropped 3 bases and J dropped 0 bases, with 9 bases sitting between them. The CDR3 covers 15 residues. Germline V CDR1 and CDR2: LNHDA, SQIVND (reference sequence). CDR3 DNA: TGTGCCAGTAGTATTGTGGGGGCCTCCTACAATGAGCAGTTCTTC. This translates into CASSIVGASYNEQFF.

V and J are TRBV5-1 and TRBJ2-5, with 9 bases identical to TRBD1. CDR3 length: 15 residues. V gave up 4 bases and J gave up 5 bases; unmatched junction bases: 9. Looked up from germline, CDR1 is SGHRS and CDR2 is YFSETQ. The CDR3: CASSGGQGFGETQYF. CDR3 in DNA: TGCGCCAGCAGCGGGGGACAGGGATTTGGGGAGACCCAGTACTTC.

The gene calls are TRBV7-2 and TRBJ1-2; 7 positions agree with TRBD1. CDR3 size: 14 residues. Trimming removed 5 bases from V and 6 bases from J; junction bases left unmatched: 9. CDR1 is SGHTA and CDR2 is FQGNSA in the germline V gene. In DNA form, the CDR3 reads TGTGCCAGCAGCCCGAACTTACAGGGGAATGGCTACACCTTC. Translated: CASSPNLQGNGYTF.

This clone was seen a single time. The chain links TRBV7-2 to TRBJ2-3; 9 nucleotides line up with TRBD2. Germline V lookup: CDR1 SGHTA, CDR2 FQGNSA. This CDR3 is built from 14 residues. J was trimmed by 5 bases and V by 6 bases; bases with no gene match: 6. In nucleotides, the CDR3 is TGTGCCAGCAGTTATAGCGGGAGCGGAGATACGCAGTATTTT. Translated, it gives CASSYSGSGDTQYF.

V is TRBV10-2 and J is TRBJ1-1, with 8 bases lining up with TRBD1. J lost 0 bases, V lost 6 bases, and 9 bases had no gene match. Germline CDR1 reads WSHSY; CDR2 reads SAAADI. The CDR3 has 16 amino acids. As DNA, the CDR3 is TGCGCCAGCAGACCCCGGACAGGGAAAATGAACACTGAAGCTTTCTTT. The encoded protein is CASRPRTGKMNTEAFF.

The CDR3 here is CASSEYETVSYNEQFF. As DNA, the CDR3 is TGTGCCAGCAGTGAATATGAAACGGTTTCCTACAATGAGCAGTTCTTC. The J gene is TRBJ2-1, the V gene TRBV25-1; D uncertain. CDR1 and CDR2 (germline): MGHDK, SYGVNS. CDR3 size: 16 residues. V was pared by 0 bases and J by 1 base, with 10 bases between. Full variable domain (remainder filled in from reference TRBV25-1 and TRBJ2-1): EADIYQTPRYLVIGTGKKITLECSQTMGHDKMYWYQQDPGMELHLIHYSYGVNSTEKGDLSSESTVSRIRTEHFPLTLESARPSHTSQYLCASSEYETVSYNEQFFGPGTRLTVL.

The chain joins TRBV6-1 to TRBJ2-2; D possibly corresponds to TRBD1 (6 bases). Germline V gene data show CDR1 as MNHNS and CDR2 as SASEGT. Trimming shortened V by 5 bases and J by 6 bases, and 16 bases separated the two germline ends. This CDR3 is 15 amino acids long. CDR3 DNA: TGTGCCAGCAGTAATCACGAATCAGGGGCCGGGGAGCTGTTTTTT. Translation: CASSNHESGAGELFF.

V is TRBV11-1 and J is TRBJ2-1; the match to TRBD1 covers 10 bases. Germline V gives CDR1 SGHAT, CDR2 FQDESV (reference sequence). This CDR3 is built from 13 residues. Losses at the gene ends were 1 base for V and 9 bases for J; bases not matched to a gene: 0. CDR3: CASSLGQGAEQFF. The DNA of the CDR3 is TGTGCCAGCAGCTTAGGACAGGGGGCTGAGCAGTTCTTC.

The genes are TRBV25-1 and TRBJ2-7; tentatively, D is TRBD1 (6 bases). The V gene lost 6 bases and the J gene lost 2 bases, with 11 bases spanning the gap. The CDR3 extends over 13 amino acids. The germline V gene encodes CDR1 MGHDK and CDR2 SYGVNS. In DNA, the CDR3 is TGTGCCAGCAGGGGACAAGAAACCTACGAGCAGTACTTC. Translated: CASRGQETYEQYF.

J is TRBJ2-1 and V is TRBV5-1; D is ambiguous. V was clipped by 1 base and J by 5 bases, with 4 bases between them. The CDR3 length is 12 residues. Germline V gene data show CDR1 as SGHRS and CDR2 as YFSETQ. The CDR3 DNA sequence: TGCGCCAGCAGCTTGCTAGACAATGAGCAGTTCTTC. It translates to CASSLLDNEQFF.

The chain joins TRBV5-1 to TRBJ1-2; D is perhaps TRBD1 (5 bases). The CDR3 extends over 15 amino acids. Germline-derived CDR1 and CDR2 are SGHRS and YFSETQ. V dropped 4 bases and J dropped 0 bases, with 13 bases sitting between them. The CDR3 coding sequence is TGCGCCAGCAGCCCCGGTACAGGTTCTAACTATGGCTACACCTTC. As protein: CASSPGTGSNYGYTF.